A single T cell receptor beta chain is shown here with its context. Its target is not known. Antigen-specific CD4+ T cells expanded by the ViraFEST assay with viral peptide pools were then sequenced. Following 10 days of culture, CD4+ T cells were isolated. All participants had two doses of either the BNT162b2 or mRNA-1273 vaccine. They grew roughly 2 million PBMC in each well, adding around 10 IU/ml IL-2 and 10 ug/ml peptides. Measured with immunoSEQ multiplex PCR; TCRdb has only the in-frame clones, and not every one. The sample comprises about 25,000 clones, roughly 80% of which are singletons, and about 24% rests with the top ten. The data originate from a study of vaccination effects on CD4 cells after COVID-19. The wider study: It was a median of 72 days after the second dose that post-vaccine samples were obtained.

The CDR3 spans 13 residues. Germline-derived CDR1 and CDR2 are MNHEY and SVGAGI. V dropped 0 bases and J dropped 8; count of bases not matched to a gene: 1. The rearrangement uses TRBV6-5 and TRBJ2-4; 7 bases are a match to TRBD2. Sequences were derived from CD4+ T cells from PBMCs cultured with HCoV-NL63 spike peptides, sampled after COVID-19 vaccination. This TCR was sampled from a human donor who received a COVID-19 vaccine. The CDR3 is CASSYSGGYIQYF. The CDR3, as DNA: TGTGCCAGCAGTTACTCGGGGGGGTACATTCAGTACTTC.